The text below deals with one T cell receptor (beta chain). This sample stems from a study of shared clonotypes between healthy human individuals. The authors ran the assay at deep level. Generated by immunoSEQ multiplex PCR, the TCRdb table keeps only in-frame clones and is missing some. The sample has under 600,000 clones, around 96% seen once. CDR3 length: 13 amino acids. Germline V gives CDR1 MDHEN, CDR2 SYDVKM. Germline trimming cut 5 bases from V and 7 bases from J; bases unmatched to any gene: 7. It was into CD45RA+ naive and CD45RA-negative memory subsets that the CD4+ cells were split. The genes are TRBV28 and TRBJ1-1, with 7 bases identical to TRBD1. The clonotype was recovered from a woman in her twenties or thirties in good health. The source material was naive CD4+ T cells sorted from blood. This sample's subset: CD45RA+ positively selected. The DNA for the CDR3 is TGTGCCAGCAGTCTCGACAGGGCTGTTGAAGCTTTCTTT. This gives the protein CASSLDRAVEAFF.